This T cell receptor beta chain originates from a study of Graves' ophthalmopathy and Graves' hyperthyroidism. The overall study: Peripheral blood collection took place at initial diagnosis, before any treatment.

Researchers took RNA transcripts and amplified TCR beta CDR3 regions from them. First-round RT-PCR with HTBI primers preceded a second-round multiplex PCR. Each CDR3 protein gets one entry after TCRdb re-called the multiplex PCR reads with MiXCR. Found here are a few hundred thousand distinct CDR3 sequences, roughly a sixth of them singletons; the top ten hold 12%. Study conclusions and caveats: Ophthalmopathy progression predictions by the model showed approximately 79% specificity and approximately 69% sensitivity.

From germline, CDR1 is MNHEY and CDR2 SVGEGT. The V end lost 4 bases, the J end lost 5 bases, and 11 bases lay between the germline ends. The CDR3 length is 13 residues. Many counts were recorded for this clonotype. Its antigen is unidentified. The clonotype originates from an adult man with Graves' ophthalmopathy. This sequence joins TRBV6-2 or TRBV6-3 and TRBJ1-1; D possibly corresponds to TRBD1 (5 bases). Sample: peripheral blood. The CDR3 reads CASSFLGVTEAFF. CDR3 DNA sequence: TGTGCCAGCAGTTTTTTAGGGGTGACTGAAGCTTTCTTT.